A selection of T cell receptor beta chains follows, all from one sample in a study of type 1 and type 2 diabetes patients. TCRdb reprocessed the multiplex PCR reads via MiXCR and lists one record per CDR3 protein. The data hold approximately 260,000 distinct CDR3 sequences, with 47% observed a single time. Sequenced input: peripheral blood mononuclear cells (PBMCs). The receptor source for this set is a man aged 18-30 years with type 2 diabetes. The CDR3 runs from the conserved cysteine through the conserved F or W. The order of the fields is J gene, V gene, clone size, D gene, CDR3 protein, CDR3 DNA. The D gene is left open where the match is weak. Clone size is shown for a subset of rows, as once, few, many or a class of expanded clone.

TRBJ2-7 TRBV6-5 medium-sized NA CASRQRESYEQYF TGTGCCAGCCGCCAACGAGAGAGCTACGAGCAGTACTTC
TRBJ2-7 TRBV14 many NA CASSQDRGAYSYEQYF TGTGCCAGCAGCCAAGATCGCGGAGCGTACTCCTACGAGCAGTACTTC
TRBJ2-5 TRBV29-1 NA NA CSVGGQETQYF TGCAGCGTTGGGGGTCAAGAGACCCAGTACTTC
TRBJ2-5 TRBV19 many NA CASSPRTEETQYF TGTGCCAGTAGTCCGCGGACGGAAGAGACCCAGTACTTC
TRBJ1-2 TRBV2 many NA CASSGRPRVDYGYTF TGTGCCAGCAGTGGGCGTCCCAGGGTAGACTATGGCTACACCTTC
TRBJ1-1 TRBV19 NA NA CASSPYPPRLTNTEAFF TGTGCCAGTAGTCCGTACCCACCGAGGCTTACGAACACTGAAGCTTTCTTT
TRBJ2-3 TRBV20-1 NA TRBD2 CSAGSGDNTDTQYF TGCAGTGCGGGTAGCGGGGACAACACAGATACGCAGTATTTT
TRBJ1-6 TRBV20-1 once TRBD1 CSAHTSDRESSPLHF TGCAGTGCGCATACCTCGGACAGGGAAAGTTCACCCCTCCACTTT
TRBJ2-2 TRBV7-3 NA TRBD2 CASSPLAGGPTGELFF TGTGCCAGCAGCCCCCTAGCGGGGGGACCCACCGGGGAGCTGTTTTTT
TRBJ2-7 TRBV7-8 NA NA CASSLIRTGAYEQYF TGTGCCAGCAGCTTAATCAGGACTGGAGCCTACGAGCAGTACTTC
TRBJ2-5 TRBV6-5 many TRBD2 CASSYSGTSGQETQYF TGTGCCAGCAGTTACTCCGGGACTAGCGGGCAAGAGACCCAGTACTTC
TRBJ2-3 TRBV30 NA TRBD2 CAWTVGGGAVTQYF TGTGCCTGGACCGTCGGCGGGGGGGCCGTGACGCAGTATTTT